This T cell receptor (beta chain) was retrieved from a study of OX40 agonist ivuxolimab in advanced cancers. With regard to the full study: The costimulatory receptor OX40 (CD134) was targeted by ivuxolimab, a fully human IgG2 agonistic monoclonal antibody. Intravenous ivuxolimab was administered to patients every 2 weeks at six dose levels: 0.01, 0.1, 0.3, 1.5, 3 and 10 mg/kg. Among the roughly 50 dose-escalation patients, approximately 20 had hepatocellular carcinoma, about 15 melanoma, 9 renal cell carcinoma and 9 head and neck cancer. In the dose-escalation cohort, nearly 85% of patients were male, and the mean age was 60 years with a range of roughly 20 to 79. Prior anti-PD-1, anti-PD-L1 or anti-CTLA-4 therapy was permitted, and checkpoint inhibitors had been received by around 39% of dose-escalation patients. Three dose-escalation patients achieved partial responses, one with hepatocellular carcinoma and two with cutaneous melanoma. Peripheral TCRbeta sequencing was intended to test whether TCR sequence diversity was altered and clonal T-cell expansion was caused by ivuxolimab. The paper covers the monotherapy dose-escalation part of the phase I ivuxolimab trial, which included N of about 50 patients. Points the paper makes about the study in general: Which antigens the clonally expanded peripheral T cells were specific for was not determined. Low levels of normalized T-cell clonal expansion were also seen in some patients who did not respond. On average, CD8+ T cells showed more expanded clones than CD4+ T cells after ivuxolimab. At doses of 0.1 to 3.0 mg/kg, clonal expansion of both CD4+ and CD8+ T cells in blood was seen between baseline and week 6. In partial responders in the 0.1-3.0 mg/kg groups, normalized peripheral clonal expansion was found to be among the lowest, especially among CD8+ T cells.

To note about this clone: Its antigen remains unidentified. Base quality data are lacking; no much larger clone is found one base away.

Genomic DNA was isolated from the sorted cells so that the TCRbeta CDR3 region could be sequenced. The immunoSEQ Assay was used to sequence the TCRbeta CDR3 regions. TCRdb took this table from immuneACCESS and kept in-frame rearrangements with V and J called. Such tables lack part of the clones; where checked against another copy, unresolved V genes explain under half of the gap, and the rest is unexplained. The sample table shows 75,000 to 90,000 clones, and 85% are seen once. The ten biggest clones cover approximately 2.3% of the sample. The trial excluded patients who had a history of autoimmune disease or were on systemic immunosuppression. Peripheral blood for TCR sequencing was collected from all dose cohorts at baseline, on cycle 4 day 1, and on cycle 7 day 1. Samples came from an open-label, multicenter, first-in-human phase I dose-escalation trial of ivuxolimab. Adults with locally advanced or metastatic head and neck squamous cell, hepatocellular, melanoma or renal cell carcinoma were enrolled in the trial. CD4+ and CD8+ T cells were sorted separately from peripheral blood before TCR sequencing.

The material was CD4+ or CD8+ T cells sorted from blood, obtained in a trial of the OX40 agonist ivuxolimab. The clonotype originates from an adult with an advanced solid tumor such as melanoma, head and neck, liver or kidney cancer.

The CDR3 in this case is CASSYRSPRLNNSPLHF. The DNA sequence is TGTGCCAGCAGTTACCGATCCCCTAGGCTAAACAATTCACCCCTCCACTTT. This receptor chain uses TRBV6-8 and TRBJ1-6; the D gene assignment is ambiguous. The CDR3 runs 17 residues from the cysteine to the phenylalanine. Just CDR3 DNA is preserved here, 51 bases in frame from base 1. The germline V gene supplies CDR1 MNHGY and CDR2 SAAAGT. V is reduced by 2 bases and J by 7 bases, leaving a spacing of 18 bases between them.